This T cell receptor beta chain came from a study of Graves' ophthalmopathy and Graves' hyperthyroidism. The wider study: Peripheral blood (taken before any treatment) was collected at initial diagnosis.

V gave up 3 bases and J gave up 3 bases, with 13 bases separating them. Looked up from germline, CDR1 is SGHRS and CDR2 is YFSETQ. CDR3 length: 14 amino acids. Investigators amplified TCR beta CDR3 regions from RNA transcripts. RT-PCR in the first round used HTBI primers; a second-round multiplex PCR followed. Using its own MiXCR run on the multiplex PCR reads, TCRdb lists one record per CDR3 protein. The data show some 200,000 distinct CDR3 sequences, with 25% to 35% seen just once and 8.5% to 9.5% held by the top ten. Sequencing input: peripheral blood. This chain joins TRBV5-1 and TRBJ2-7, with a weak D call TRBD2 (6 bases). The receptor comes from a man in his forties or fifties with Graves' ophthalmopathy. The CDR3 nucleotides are TGCGCCAGCAGCTCCCCCGGGACTCTCTACGAGCAGTACTTC. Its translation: CASSSPGTLYEQYF.